This TCR beta chain was observed in a study of monozygotic twins with inflammatory bowel disease. Germline loops: CDR1 SGHAT, CDR2 FQNNGV. The CDR3 totals 15 residues. TCRdb reprocessed the 5' RACE reads and keeps a single row for each CDR3 protein, giving no DNA. The sample's table shows 200,000 to 250,000 distinct CDR3 sequences. Input material: blood. The sequence came from a human donor with ulcerative colitis or Crohn's disease, or a healthy co-twin of an affected twin (not recorded which). This chain joins TRBV11-2 and TRBJ2-5; TCRdb indicates TRBD1, and absent DNA this call remains unverified. The CDR3 protein is CASSLVLGGTETQYF.